This TCR beta chain was obtained from a study of liver allograft versus peripheral blood T cells. Study details: What was compared were the T cell receptor repertoires in transplanted livers and those in the peripheral blood of recipients. Study outcomes and limitations: Within liver allografts, T cell receptor repertoires were reportedly different from those in peripheral blood.

As regards this clonotype: Its antigen remains unknown.

The ends were cut back, 3 bases at V and 9 bases at J, with 10 bases in the middle. Germline CDR1 reads SGHNT; CDR2 reads YYREEE (reference sequence). The CDR3 length is 12 residues. TCRdb re-analysed the reads in MiXCR, keeping a single row per CDR3 protein. The sample includes about 13,000 distinct CDR3 sequences, around a sixth of them seen just once. The receptor was derived from a human patient who had a liver transplant. The graft donor may have contributed some T cells. This chain uses TRBV5-4 with TRBJ2-1; a possible D gene is TRBD2 (6 bases). The CDR3 here is CASSWDWSEQFF. Here the CDR3 DNA reads TGTGCCAGCAGCTGGGACTGGAGTGAGCAGTTCTTC. The full variable domain, completed using reference TRBV5-4 and TRBJ2-1, is ETGVTQSPTHLIKTRGQQVTLRCSSQSGHNTVSWYQQALGQGPQFIFQYYREEENGRGNFPPRFSGLQFPNYSSELNVNALELDDSALYLCASSWDWSEQFFGPGTRLTVL.